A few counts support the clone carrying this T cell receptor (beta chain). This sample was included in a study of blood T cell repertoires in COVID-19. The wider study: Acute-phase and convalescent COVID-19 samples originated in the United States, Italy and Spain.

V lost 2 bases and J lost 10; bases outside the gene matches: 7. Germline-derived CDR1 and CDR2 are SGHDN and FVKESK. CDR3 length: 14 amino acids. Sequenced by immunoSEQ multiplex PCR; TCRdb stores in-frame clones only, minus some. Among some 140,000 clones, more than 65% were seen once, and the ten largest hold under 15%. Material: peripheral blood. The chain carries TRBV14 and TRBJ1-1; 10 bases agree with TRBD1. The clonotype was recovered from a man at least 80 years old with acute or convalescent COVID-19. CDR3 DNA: TGTGCCAGCAGCCAATGGACAGGGGGTGGGGGAGCTTTCTTT. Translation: CASSQWTGGGGAFF.